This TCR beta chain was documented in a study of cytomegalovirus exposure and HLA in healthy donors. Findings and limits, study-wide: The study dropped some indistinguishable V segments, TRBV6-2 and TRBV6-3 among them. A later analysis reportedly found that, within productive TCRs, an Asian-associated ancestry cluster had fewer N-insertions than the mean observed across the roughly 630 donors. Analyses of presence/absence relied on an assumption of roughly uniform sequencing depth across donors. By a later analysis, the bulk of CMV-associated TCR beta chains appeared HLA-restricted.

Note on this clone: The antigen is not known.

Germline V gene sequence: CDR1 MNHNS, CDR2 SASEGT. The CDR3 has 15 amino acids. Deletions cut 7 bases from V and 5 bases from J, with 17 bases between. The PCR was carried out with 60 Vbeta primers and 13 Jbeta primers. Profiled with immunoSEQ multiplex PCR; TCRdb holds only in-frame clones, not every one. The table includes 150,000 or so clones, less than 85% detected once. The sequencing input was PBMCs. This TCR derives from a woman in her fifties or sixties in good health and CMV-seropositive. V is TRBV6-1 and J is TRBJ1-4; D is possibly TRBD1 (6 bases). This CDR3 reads CASTLKWGLNEKLFF. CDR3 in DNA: TGTGCCAGCACCTTGAAGTGGGGGCTCAATGAAAAACTGTTTTTT.